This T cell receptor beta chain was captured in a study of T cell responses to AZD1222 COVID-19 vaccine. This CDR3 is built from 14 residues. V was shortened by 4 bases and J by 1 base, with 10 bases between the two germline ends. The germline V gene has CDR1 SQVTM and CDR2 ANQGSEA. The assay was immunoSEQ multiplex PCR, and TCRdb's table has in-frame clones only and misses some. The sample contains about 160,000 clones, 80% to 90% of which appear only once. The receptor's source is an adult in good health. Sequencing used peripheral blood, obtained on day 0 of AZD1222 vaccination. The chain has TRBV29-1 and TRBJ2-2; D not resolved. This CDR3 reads CSVVKSGNTGELFF. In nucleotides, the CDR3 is TGCAGCGTTGTAAAGTCCGGGAACACCGGGGAGCTGTTTTTT.